This T cell receptor (beta chain) emerged from a study of shared clonotypes between healthy human individuals (dated by TCRdb to between 2020 and 2021). Concerning the study at large: Three men and a couple of women, aged 18 to 49 years, made up the cohort. Different laboratories and diverse techniques were used to prepare libraries and sequence TCR repertoires, to increase sequencing depth and limit assay-specific biases. Leukapheresis yielded between about 0.85 and 10 billion PBMCs per donor. The study deeply sequenced blood TCR repertoires of 5 or 6 healthy adults to estimate repertoire size and the extent of clonotype sharing between individuals. For each donor, CD4 naive and CD4 memory were each run on three plates, CD8 naive on two plates, and CD8 memory on one plate.

TCR CDR3 regions were amplified from genomic DNA by multiplex PCR using the deep immunoSEQ assay. Extracted genomic DNA from each cell subset was spread evenly across all wells of several immunoSEQ 96-well plates, with each plate serving as a replicate. For sorted subsets, around 200 ng genomic DNA, equal to some 28,000 T cell genomes, was loaded into each replicate PCR. The purified libraries were quantified using a Qubit 3.0 fluorometer, sized with a Bioanalyzer 2100, and then quantified again using the KAPA Library Quantification kit. Every immunoSEQ 96-well plate was sequenced on a separate single-read 150-cycle Illumina NextSeq 550 flow cell. On the study's bioinformatics: Because the immunoSEQ output included only junctional sequences and no quality scores, the filtering could not be the same as the filtering used for full-length reads. Sequences were annotated with PyIR, a Python wrapper for IgBLAST v1.9, and V/J genes and CDR3 were assigned using IMGT germline references. Reads were filtered out if the reads had weak V/J assignments (E-value above 1e-6), no CDR3, stop codons, out-of-frame junctions, or ambiguous translated residues. A V3J clonotype was defined by an identical inferred V gene, J gene, and CDR3 amino acid sequence. Percentage overlap between repertoires was calculated by dividing the number of shared unique clonotypes by the size of the smaller repertoire. Three approaches were used to assess repertoire richness: RTK rarefaction, the Chao1 estimator, and Recon v2.1 estimates of unobserved clonotypes. For all TCRbeta clonotypes obtained by the gDNA method from four donors, generation probabilities were computed with OLGA. TCRdb limited this immuneACCESS table to in-frame rearrangements with V and J called. A share of clones is missing; checked studies link under half to unresolved V genes, and the rest is unexplained. V and J calls and clone size are given by that table; D and trimming were obtained from the DNA. Here the sample has 780,000 or so clones; 72% occur a single time. The ten largest clones take up about 1.7% of the sample.

Worth noting for this clone: Which antigen it targets is not known. No base quality information exists; no much larger clone differs at one position.

Unmatched junction bases come to 6, with V trimmed by 4 bases and J by 5 bases. Measured from the cysteine to the phenylalanine, the CDR3 is 14 residues long. Solely the CDR3 DNA is kept, with 42 bases framed from the first base. CDR1 and CDR2 (MGHDK, SYGVNS) derive from the germline V gene. What the research found in general, with its limitations: Pairwise subsampling led to the expectation that sequencing depth would affect the degree of clonotype sharing among donors. Sampling was restricted to blood, and TCR repertoires in tissues likely differ from the TCR repertoires found in blood. Naive subsets generally had larger estimated clonotype richness than memory subsets. The genetic and exposure-history diversity represented was limited by the small number of donors. Roughly 5% of naive CD4, around 3.5% of naive CD8, 2% to 2.5% of memory CD4, and more than 0.35% of memory CD8 clonotypes were shared across several donors. Compared with non-shared clonotypes, the clonotypes found in all four sorted-subset donors had higher generation probabilities. Even with the large sequencing depth, rarefaction of the sorted-subset datasets indicated that sequencing was incomplete.

Healthy HIV-negative adults with no recently reported acute infections or vaccinations were included as donors. All donors were Caucasian adults living in Nashville, Tennessee, USA. CD4+ T cells were enriched through magnetic negative selection, after which naive cells were positively selected on CD45RA and the remaining negative fraction served as the memory subset. Blood was obtained by leukapheresis, after which PBMCs were separated by Ficoll-Histopaque density gradient centrifugation and cryopreserved in liquid nitrogen vapor phase. Analytical flow cytometry was used to check the purity and quantity of every magnetically sorted T cell population. From each sorted fraction, genomic DNA was isolated and quantified by UV absorbance on a Nanodrop 2000c.

The clonotype was recovered from a woman aged 25 to 39 in good health. The rearrangement joined TRBV25-1 to TRBJ1-1, and 8 junctional nucleotides match TRBD1. Sequenced input: memory CD4+ T cells sorted from blood. The cell subset or site label for this specimen denotes: CD45RA-negative fraction. The nucleotide sequence reads as follows: TGTGCCAGCAGTGGAGACAGGGGAGGAACTGAAGCTTTCTTT. Its protein reads: CASSGDRGGTEAFF.